The 3 T cell receptor beta chains presented below share a single source sample, sequenced in a study of T cell responses to AZD1222 COVID-19 vaccine. Here immunoSEQ multiplex PCR was the method, and the copy in TCRdb shows in-frame clones only, minus some. The sample includes some 190,000 clones, approximately 94% of them seen just once. The source was peripheral blood, collected 28 days after the second dose of the MenACWY control vaccine. These receptor sequences come from an adult who received the MenACWY meningococcal vaccine as a control.

CDR3 coding DNA: TGTGCCAGCAGTTTATTGGCGGAATGGACCGGGGAGCTGTTTTTT. It encodes CASSLLAEWTGELFF. The chain couples TRBV28 to TRBJ2-2, with D unresolved. CDR3 length: 15 amino acids. Trimming shortened V by 1 base and J by 5 bases, and 11 bases separated the two germline ends. Per the germline V gene, CDR1 is MDHEN and CDR2 is SYDVKM.

V is TRBV24-1 and J is TRBJ2-3; a possible D gene is TRBD1 (5 bases). In germline, CDR1 is KGHDR, CDR2 SFDVKD. The CDR3 has 14 amino acids. The V end lost 3 bases, the J end lost 1 base, and 7 bases lay between the germline ends. Here the CDR3 DNA reads TGTGCCACCAGTGATCGACAGCGCACAGATACGCAGTATTTT. Encoded protein: CATSDRQRTDTQYF.

The V and J genes are TRBV27 and TRBJ2-5; TRBD2 is a possible D gene (6 bases). The V and J ends lost 5 bases and 2 bases respectively, with 12 bases between them. Germline assignment: CDR1 MNHEY and CDR2 SMNVEV (reference sequence). CDR3 length: 14 amino acids. In DNA form, the CDR3 reads TGTGCCAGCAGTGCCTTAGGAGGGCAAGAGACCCAGTACTTC. It codes for CASSALGGQETQYF.